The source of this TCR beta chain is a study of T cell responses to AZD1222 COVID-19 vaccine. Assay used: immunoSEQ multiplex PCR; TCRdb lists only in-frame clones, some missing. The table lists some 47,000 clones, roughly 86% of them singletons. General study results and limits: Females outnumbered males among donors, who were mostly white British; clonal diversity was possibly underestimated. At 160-218 and 743-854, vaccine-associated CD4 TCRs were dominant, and they spanned spike. Repertoire sampling occurred only after the peak T cell response. Nearly half of spike-specific TCRs reportedly target variant regions that are unmutated in the B.1.351 and B.1.1.7 variants.

For this clone: Its antigen is currently unknown.

V gave up 3 bases and J gave up 8 bases, with 12 bases separating them. This CDR3 has 13 residues. Per the germline V gene, CDR1 is MGHDK and CDR2 is SYGVNS. This chain joins TRBV25-1 and TRBJ2-3; D is uncertain. The TCR comes from an adult who received the AZD1222 COVID-19 vaccine. This specimen was peripheral blood, taken 28 days after the second AZD1222 dose. The CDR3 loop reads CASSEEWPTTQYF. As DNA, the CDR3 is TGTGCCAGCAGTGAGGAGTGGCCGACTACGCAGTATTTT. Full variable domain (remainder filled in from reference TRBV25-1 and TRBJ2-3): EADIYQTPRYLVIGTGKKITLECSQTMGHDKMYWYQQDPGMELHLIHYSYGVNSTEKGDLSSESTVSRIRTEHFPLTLESARPSHTSQYLCASSEEWPTTQYFGPGTRLTVL.